This TCR beta chain was captured by sequencing in a study of shared clonotypes between healthy human individuals. The assay was immunoSEQ multiplex PCR, and TCRdb's table has in-frame clones only and misses some. The repertoire holds more than 2,000,000 clones, 85% to 95% seen once, with 0.39% in the top ten. Germline lookup yields CDR1 SGHRS and CDR2 YFSETQ. V was cut by 0 bases and J by 5 bases, with 10 bases left in between. CDR3 length: 14 residues. Study-wide findings and caveats: Naive subsets generally had larger estimated richness than memory subsets.

Remarks on this clone: Its antigen remains unknown.

The clonotype originates from a man aged 18 to 29 in good health. Some clones in this sample may be carry-over from other donors' samples. Input material: naive CD4+ T cells from PBMCs. As for subset: CD45RA+ positively selected. The V call is TRBV5-1, the J call TRBJ2-3, with D perhaps assigned TRBD1 or TRBD2 (5 bases each). The CDR3 is CASSLGPGRDTQYF. CDR3 bases: TGCGCCAGCAGCTTGGGCCCAGGGAGAGATACGCAGTATTTT.